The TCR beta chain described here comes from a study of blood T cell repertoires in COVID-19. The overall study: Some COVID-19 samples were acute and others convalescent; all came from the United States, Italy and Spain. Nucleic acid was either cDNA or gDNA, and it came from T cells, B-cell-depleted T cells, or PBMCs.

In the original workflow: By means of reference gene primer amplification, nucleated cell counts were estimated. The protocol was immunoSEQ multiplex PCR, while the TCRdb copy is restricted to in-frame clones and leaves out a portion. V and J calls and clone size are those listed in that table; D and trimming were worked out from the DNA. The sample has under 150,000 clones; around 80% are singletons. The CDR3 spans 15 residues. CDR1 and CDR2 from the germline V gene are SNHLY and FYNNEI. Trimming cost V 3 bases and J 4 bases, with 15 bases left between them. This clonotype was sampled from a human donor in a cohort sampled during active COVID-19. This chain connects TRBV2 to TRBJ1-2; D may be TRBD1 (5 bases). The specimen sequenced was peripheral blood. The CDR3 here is CASSDRQGMRYGYTF. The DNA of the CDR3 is TGTGCCAGCAGTGATAGGCAGGGTATGCGCTATGGCTACACCTTC. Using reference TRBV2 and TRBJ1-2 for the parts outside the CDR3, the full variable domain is EPEVTQTPSHQVTQMGQEVILRCVPISNHLYFYWYRQILGQKVEFLVSFYNNEISEKSEIFDDQFSVERPDGSNFTLKIRSTKLEDSAMYFCASSDRQGMRYGYTFGSGTRLTVV.